Shown below are 20 T cell receptor beta chains from a single sample sequenced in a study of graft-versus-host responses after intestinal transplantation. What these receptors recognize is not known. Data came from immunoSEQ multiplex PCR; TCRdb stores just in-frame clones and leaves some out. Here the sample spans tens of thousands of clones, roughly 91% being singletons. The sample consisted of unstimulated CD8+ T cells sorted from spleen or lymph node cells, taken before intestinal transplant. These receptors were collected from a human donor who received an intestinal transplant.

The V gene is TRBV18, the J gene TRBJ1-5, with 9 bases matching TRBD1. There are 18 residues in the CDR3. The V segment lost 2 bases and the J segment 4 bases; nucleotides outside the gene matches: 12. Germline V CDR1 and CDR2: KGHSH, LQKENI. The CDR3 nucleotides are TGTGCCAGCTCACCAGTCGCAGGAGGACAGGGGATGAATCAGCCCCAGCATTTT. As protein: CASSPVAGGQGMNQPQHF.

The chain employs TRBV9 and TRBJ2-4, with 9 nucleotides matching TRBD2. CDR1 SGDLS and CDR2 YYNGEE come from the germline V gene. This CDR3 is built from 15 residues. V lost 0 bases and J lost 8; bases outside the gene matches: 6. The CDR3 loop is CASSVEGGGADIQYF. CDR3 sequence (DNA): TGTGCCAGCAGCGTAGAGGGCGGGGGGGCCGACATTCAGTACTTC.

The chain couples TRBV11-2 to TRBJ1-1; D unresolved. The CDR3 is 14 amino acids. Germline V gene sequence: CDR1 SGHAT, CDR2 FQNNGV. V lost 2 bases, J lost 0 bases, and 7 bases lay in between. CDR3 bases: TGTGCCAGCAGCTTAACGGCGGTGAACACTGAAGCTTTCTTT. Translating it yields CASSLTAVNTEAFF.

J is TRBJ2-1 and V is TRBV2, with D maybe TRBD1 (6 bases). This CDR3 is built from 13 residues. CDR1 is SNHLY, CDR2 FYNNEI, per germline. Trimming removed 10 bases at V and 4 bases at J, with 14 bases between. This CDR3 is CATTGTLYNEQFF. CDR3 bases: TGTGCCACGACCGGGACACTTTACAATGAGCAGTTCTTC.

The V call is TRBV6-4, the J call TRBJ1-3; 7 nucleotides agree with TRBD1. V shed 6 bases, J shed 0 bases, and the junction held 11 bases outside the gene matches. Germline V CDR1 and CDR2: MRHNA, SNTAGT. The CDR3 spans 17 residues. The CDR3 reads CASRRWTGPSSGNTIYF. The CDR3 bases are TGTGCCAGCAGGAGATGGACAGGACCGAGCTCTGGAAACACCATATATTTT.

V and J are TRBV6-6 and TRBJ1-2; 8 nucleotides match TRBD1. CDR1 is MNHNY, CDR2 SVGAGI, per germline (reference sequence). V dropped 7 bases and J dropped 4; count of bases not matched to a gene: 5. This CDR3 has 13 residues. CDR3 in amino acids: CASTSDRVYGYTF. The CDR3, as DNA: TGTGCCAGCACCTCGGACAGGGTCTATGGCTACACCTTC.

The chain has TRBV4-3 and TRBJ2-5; D is possibly TRBD2 (5 bases). The CDR3 runs to 14 residues. Germline-derived CDR1 and CDR2 are LGHNA and YSLEER. With 1 base removed from V and 1 base from J, the gap between germline ends came to 7 bases. CDR3 region: CASSQGRSQETQYF. In nucleotides, the CDR3 is TGCGCCAGCAGCCAAGGGAGGAGCCAAGAGACCCAGTACTTC.

This clone occurred once. The chain has TRBV29-1 and TRBJ2-7; 7 bases match TRBD1. The V and J ends lost 6 bases and 4 bases, in that order; junction bases with no gene match: 9. CDR3 size: 13 residues. Germline V CDR1 and CDR2: SQVTM, ANQGSEA. The CDR3 is CSVPVEGAYEQYF. CDR3 nucleotide sequence: TGCAGCGTCCCGGTTGAGGGGGCTTACGAGCAGTACTTC.

The CDR3 loop is CASSYERGGNNEQFF. Here the CDR3 DNA reads TGTGCCAGCAGTTACGAGCGGGGGGGTAACAATGAGCAGTTCTTC. The chain is built from TRBV6-6 and TRBJ2-1; 10 bases fit TRBD2. Germline CDR1 is MNHNY and CDR2 is SVGAGI (reference sequence). With V trimmed by 2 bases and J by 5 bases, 3 bases remained unmatched. The CDR3 covers 15 residues.

This clone showed up just a few times. The CDR3 region has the DNA TGTGCCAGCAGTTTAAGAAGCAAGGTCGGGGGGTCCTACGAGCAGTACTTC. This codes for CASSLRSKVGGSYEQYF. V and J are TRBV27 and TRBJ2-7; 7 bases line up with TRBD2. Per germline, CDR1 MNHEY and CDR2 SMNVEV (reference sequence). V was pared by 2 bases and J by 1 base, with 11 bases of the junction left unmatched. CDR3 length: 17 residues.

CDR3 in amino acids: CASSPGTAIYGYTF. The CDR3 nucleotides are TGTGCCAGCTCCCCGGGGACAGCGATTTATGGCTACACCTTC. V is TRBV27 and J is TRBJ1-2, with 7 bases aligning to TRBD1. The CDR3 runs 14 residues. Germline values: CDR1 MNHEY, CDR2 SMNVEV (reference sequence). V was clipped by 8 bases and J by 5 bases; unmatched bases: 11.

This chain joins TRBV4-3 and TRBJ2-2, with D possibly TRBD2 on 5 matching bases. This CDR3 region has 15 residues. Germline-derived CDR1 and CDR2 are LGHNA and YSLEER. V dropped 0 bases and J dropped 7 bases, with 12 bases sitting between them. CDR3 loop: CASSQEARVSGELFF. Written as DNA, the CDR3 is TGCGCCAGCAGCCAAGAAGCGCGGGTCAGCGGGGAGCTGTTTTTT.

CDR3: CASSDSGTGDTEAFF. DNA of the CDR3: TGTGCCAGCAGCGATTCCGGGACAGGGGACACTGAAGCTTTCTTT. This chain links TRBV9 with TRBJ1-1, with 10 bases that match TRBD1. CDR3 length: 15 residues. CDR1 and CDR2 from the germline V gene are SGDLS and YYNGEE. After removal of 3 bases from V and 3 bases from J, the junction contained 5 bases not matched to a gene.

This clone has a single count. The J gene is TRBJ1-2, the V gene TRBV6-6; 8 positions match TRBD1. Trimming removed 6 bases from V and 2 bases from J; junction bases left unmatched: 5. CDR3 size: 14 residues. Germline values: CDR1 MNHNY, CDR2 SVGAGI (reference sequence). The chain's CDR3 is CASSSQGANYGYTF. In nucleotides, the CDR3 is TGTGCCAGCAGCTCCCAGGGGGCGAACTATGGCTACACCTTC.

The chain is built from TRBV12-5 and TRBJ2-4; 8 bases are a match to TRBD1. J lost 2 bases, V lost 0 bases, and 6 bases had no gene match. CDR3 length equals 17 residues. The germline gives CDR1 LGHNT, CDR2 FRNRAP. Here the CDR3 reads CASGLVGQGGSKNIQYF. CDR3 nucleotide sequence: TGTGCTAGTGGTTTGGTAGGACAGGGTGGGTCCAAAAACATTCAGTACTTC.

The CDR3 region is CASSHPEINEKLFF. The CDR3 region has the DNA TGTGCCAGCAGTCACCCGGAGATTAATGAAAAACTGTTTTTT. The chain couples TRBV6-5 to TRBJ1-4, with no clear D. Trimming stripped 5 bases from V and 4 bases from J, with 11 bases between. The CDR3 is 14 residues long. Germline V CDR1 and CDR2: MNHEY, SVGAGI.

V gene TRBV30 combines with J gene TRBJ1-2; D might be TRBD1 (5 bases). With 0 bases removed from V and 4 bases from J, the gap between germline ends came to 9 bases. In germline, CDR1 is GTSNPN, CDR2 SVGIG (reference sequence). The CDR3 has 13 amino acids. This CDR3 is CAWSVRTGYGYTF. The CDR3 coding sequence is TGTGCCTGGAGTGTTCGAACAGGCTATGGCTACACCTTC.

The rearrangement uses TRBV4-1 and TRBJ2-2; D is undetermined. Between the trimmed V and J ends, which lost 1 base and 5 bases, there was a span of 5 bases. Germline CDR1 MGHRA, CDR2 YSYEKL. The CDR3 is made up of 13 amino acids. CDR3 DNA sequence: TGCGCCAGCAGCCAAGGTACAACCGGGGAGCTGTTTTTT. Its translation: CASSQGTTGELFF.

V gene TRBV4-1 combines with J gene TRBJ2-1; 9 bases line up with TRBD1. The CDR3 is 19 residues long. After removal of 0 bases from V and 1 base from J, the junction contained 10 bases not matched to a gene. Germline lookup yields CDR1 MGHRA and CDR2 YSYEKL. The CDR3 loop reads CASSQEKSLTGGSYNEQFF. In DNA, the CDR3 is TGCGCCAGCAGCCAAGAAAAATCCTTGACAGGGGGATCCTACAATGAGCAGTTCTTC.

V usage is TRBV9 and J usage is TRBJ2-5, with D tentatively TRBD2 (6 bases). V gave up 0 bases and J gave up 4 bases, with 7 bases separating them. Looked up from germline, CDR1 is SGDLS and CDR2 is YYNGEE. CDR3 size: 13 residues. The CDR3 DNA reads as TGTGCCAGCAGCGTAGTGGAGGGAGAGACCCAGTACTTC. Protein product: CASSVVEGETQYF.